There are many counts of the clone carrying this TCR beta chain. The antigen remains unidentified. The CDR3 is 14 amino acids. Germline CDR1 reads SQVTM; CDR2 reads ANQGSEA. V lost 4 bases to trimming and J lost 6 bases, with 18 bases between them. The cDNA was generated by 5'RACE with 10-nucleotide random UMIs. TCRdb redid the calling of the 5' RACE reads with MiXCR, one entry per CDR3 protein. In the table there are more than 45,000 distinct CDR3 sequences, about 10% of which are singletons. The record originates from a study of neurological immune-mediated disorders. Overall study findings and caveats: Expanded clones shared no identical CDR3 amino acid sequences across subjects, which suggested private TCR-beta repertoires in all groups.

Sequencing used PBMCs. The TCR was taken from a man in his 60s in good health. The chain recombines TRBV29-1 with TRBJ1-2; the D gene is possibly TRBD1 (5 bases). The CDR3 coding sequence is TGCAGCGTTGGCTCTGGCAGGGTACGAAATGGCTACACCTTC. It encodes CSVGSGRVRNGYTF.